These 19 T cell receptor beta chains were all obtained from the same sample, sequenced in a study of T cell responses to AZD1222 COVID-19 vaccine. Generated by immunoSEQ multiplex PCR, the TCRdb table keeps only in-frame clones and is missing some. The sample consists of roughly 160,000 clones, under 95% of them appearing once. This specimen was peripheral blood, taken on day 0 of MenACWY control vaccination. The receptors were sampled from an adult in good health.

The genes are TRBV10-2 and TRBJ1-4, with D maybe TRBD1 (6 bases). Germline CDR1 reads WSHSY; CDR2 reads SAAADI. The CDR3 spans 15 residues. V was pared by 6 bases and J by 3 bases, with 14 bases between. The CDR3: CASRVQGLANEKLFF. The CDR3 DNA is TGCGCCAGCAGAGTACAGGGCTTGGCTAATGAAAAACTGTTTTTT.

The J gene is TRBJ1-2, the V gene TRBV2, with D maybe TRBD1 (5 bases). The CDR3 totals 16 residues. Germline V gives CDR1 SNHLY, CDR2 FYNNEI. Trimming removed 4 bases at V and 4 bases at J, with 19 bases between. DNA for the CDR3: TGTGCCAGCAGTGTCGGCCGGACCAGGGATTCCTATGGCTACACCTTC. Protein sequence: CASSVGRTRDSYGYTF.

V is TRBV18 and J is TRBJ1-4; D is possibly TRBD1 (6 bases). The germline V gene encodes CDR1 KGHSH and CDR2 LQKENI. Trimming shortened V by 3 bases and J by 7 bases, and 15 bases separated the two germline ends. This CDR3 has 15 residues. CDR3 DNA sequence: TGTGCCAGCTCACCCCTGATGGGGGCGGGTGAAAAACTGTTTTTT. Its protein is CASSPLMGAGEKLFF. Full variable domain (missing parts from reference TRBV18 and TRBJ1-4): NAGVMQNPRHLVRRRGQEARLRCSPMKGHSHVYWYRQLPEEGLKFMVYLQKENIIDESGMPKERFSAEFPKEGPSILRIQQVVRGDSAAYFCASSPLMGAGEKLFFGSGTQLSVL.

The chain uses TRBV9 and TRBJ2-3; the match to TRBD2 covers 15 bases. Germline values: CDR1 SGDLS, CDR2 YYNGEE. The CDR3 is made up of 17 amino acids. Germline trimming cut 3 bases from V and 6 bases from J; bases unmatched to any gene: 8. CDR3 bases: TGTGCCAGCAGCGCCTCCGGGACTAGCGGGGGGTTGGATACGCAGTATTTT. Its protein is CASSASGTSGGLDTQYF.

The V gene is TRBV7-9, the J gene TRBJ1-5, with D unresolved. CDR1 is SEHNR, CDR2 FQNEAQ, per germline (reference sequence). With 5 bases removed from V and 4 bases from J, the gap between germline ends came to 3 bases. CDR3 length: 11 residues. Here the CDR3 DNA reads TGTGCCAGCAGCCAGAATCAGCCCCAGCATTTT. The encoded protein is CASSQNQPQHF.

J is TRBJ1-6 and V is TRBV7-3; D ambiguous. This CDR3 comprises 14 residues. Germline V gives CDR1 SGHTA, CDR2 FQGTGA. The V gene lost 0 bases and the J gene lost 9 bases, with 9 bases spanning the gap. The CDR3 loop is CASSLTPGSSPLHF. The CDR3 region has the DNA TGTGCCAGCAGCTTAACGCCGGGGTCTTCACCCCTCCACTTT.

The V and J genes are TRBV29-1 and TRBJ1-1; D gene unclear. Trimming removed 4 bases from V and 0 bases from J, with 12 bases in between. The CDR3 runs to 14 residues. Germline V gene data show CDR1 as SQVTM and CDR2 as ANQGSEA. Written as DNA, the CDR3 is TGCAGCGTTGTTAAGTGGGATATGAACACTGAAGCTTTCTTT. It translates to CSVVKWDMNTEAFF.

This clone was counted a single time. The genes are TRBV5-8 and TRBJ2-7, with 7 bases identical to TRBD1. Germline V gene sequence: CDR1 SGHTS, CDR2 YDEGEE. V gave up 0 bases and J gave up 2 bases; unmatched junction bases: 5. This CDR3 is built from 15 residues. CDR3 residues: CASSLARGRTYEQYF. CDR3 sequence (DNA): TGTGCCAGCAGCTTGGCGAGGGGGCGAACCTACGAGCAGTACTTC.

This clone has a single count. The CDR3 nucleotides read TGTGCCAGTAGTCCGACCAGGGACACCGAGCAGTACTTC. This gives the protein CASSPTRDTEQYF. The genes are TRBV19 and TRBJ2-7, with D possibly TRBD1 on 6 matching bases. Germline V gene lookup returns CDR1 LNHDA and CDR2 SQIVND (reference sequence). V was trimmed by 5 bases and J by 6 bases, leaving 14 bases between them. CDR3 length: 13 amino acids.

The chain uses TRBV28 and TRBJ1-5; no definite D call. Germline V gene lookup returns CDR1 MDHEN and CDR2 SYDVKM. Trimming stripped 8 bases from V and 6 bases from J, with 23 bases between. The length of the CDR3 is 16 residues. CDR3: CASRTASQVGSQPQHF. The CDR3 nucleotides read TGTGCCAGCCGCACCGCCAGCCAGGTAGGGAGTCAGCCCCAGCATTTT.

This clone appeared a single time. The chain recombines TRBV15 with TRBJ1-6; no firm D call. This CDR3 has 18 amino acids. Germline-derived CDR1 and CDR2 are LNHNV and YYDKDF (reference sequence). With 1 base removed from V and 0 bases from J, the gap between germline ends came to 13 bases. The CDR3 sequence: CATSRVGGSSSYNSPLHF. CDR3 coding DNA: TGTGCCACCAGCAGAGTAGGCGGGTCGAGCTCCTATAATTCACCCCTCCACTTT.

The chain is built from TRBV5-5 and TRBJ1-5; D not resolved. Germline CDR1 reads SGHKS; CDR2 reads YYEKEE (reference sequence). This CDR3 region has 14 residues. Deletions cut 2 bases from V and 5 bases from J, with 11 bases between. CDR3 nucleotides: TGTGCCAGCAGCTTTATACCGAGGGATCAGCCCCAGCATTTT. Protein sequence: CASSFIPRDQPQHF.

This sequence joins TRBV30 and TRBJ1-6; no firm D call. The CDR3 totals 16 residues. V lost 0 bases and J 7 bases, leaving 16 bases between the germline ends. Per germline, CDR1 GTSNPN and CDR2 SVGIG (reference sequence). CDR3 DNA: TGTGCCTGGAGTGTACAACTCACGGGATCCAATTCACCCCTCCACTTT. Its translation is CAWSVQLTGSNSPLHF.

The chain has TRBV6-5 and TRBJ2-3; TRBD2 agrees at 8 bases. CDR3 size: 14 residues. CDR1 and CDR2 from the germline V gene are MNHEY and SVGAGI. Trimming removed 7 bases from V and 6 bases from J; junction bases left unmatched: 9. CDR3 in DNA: TGTGCCAGCAACTTACGGGAGGGCTATGATACGCAGTATTTT. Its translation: CASNLREGYDTQYF.

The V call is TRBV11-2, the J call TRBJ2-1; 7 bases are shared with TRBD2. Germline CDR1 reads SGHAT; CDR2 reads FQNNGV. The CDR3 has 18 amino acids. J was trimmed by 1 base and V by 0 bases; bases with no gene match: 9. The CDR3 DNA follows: TGTGCCAGCAGCTTAGATTTCGGCGGGAGCAGATCCTACAATGAGCAGTTCTTC. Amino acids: CASSLDFGGSRSYNEQFF.

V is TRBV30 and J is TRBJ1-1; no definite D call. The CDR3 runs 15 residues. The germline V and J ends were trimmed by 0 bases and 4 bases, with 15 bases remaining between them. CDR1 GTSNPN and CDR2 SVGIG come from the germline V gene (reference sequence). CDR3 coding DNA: TGTGCCTGGAGTGTAGGGCACTCGGGCACCACTGAAGCTTTCTTT. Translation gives CAWSVGHSGTTEAFF.

DNA for the CDR3: TGTGCCTGGAGTCCACCCGGGGAATCACCCCTCCACTTT. This codes for CAWSPPGESPLHF. V gene TRBV30 combines with J gene TRBJ1-6; D is ambiguous. V lost 2 bases and J 10 bases, leaving 12 bases between the germline ends. Germline loops: CDR1 GTSNPN, CDR2 SVGIG (reference sequence). The CDR3 is 13 residues long.

The CDR3 here is CSVEDWSSGNTIYF. CDR3 sequence (DNA): TGCAGCGTTGAGGACTGGAGCTCTGGAAACACCATATATTTT. The chain is built from TRBV29-1 and TRBJ1-3; D gene unclear. Trimming removed 3 bases from V and 0 bases from J, with 9 bases in between. This CDR3 has 14 amino acids. Germline assignment: CDR1 SQVTM and CDR2 ANQGSEA.

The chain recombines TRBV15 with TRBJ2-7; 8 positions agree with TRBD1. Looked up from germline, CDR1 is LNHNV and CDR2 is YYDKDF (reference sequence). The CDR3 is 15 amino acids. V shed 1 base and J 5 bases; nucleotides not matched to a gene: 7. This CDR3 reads CATSRVRSGGDEQYF. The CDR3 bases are TGTGCCACCAGCAGAGTCAGATCAGGGGGCGACGAGCAGTACTTC.